The 19 T cell receptor beta chains reported below all come from one sample, sequenced in a study of cytomegalovirus exposure and HLA in healthy donors. PCR amplification relied on 60 Vbeta primers (plus 13 Jbeta primers). TCRdb keeps only in-frame clones here, not all; method: immunoSEQ multiplex PCR. In the table there are 280,000 or so clones, approximately 90% of which are singletons. The source material was PBMCs. The source of these receptors is a woman aged 18 to 35 in good health and CMV-seronegative.

The rearrangement links TRBV6-1 to TRBJ1-2; D gene unclear. Germline V gene data show CDR1 as MNHNS and CDR2 as SASEGT. V gave up 0 bases and J gave up 1 base, with 12 bases separating them. The CDR3 totals 16 residues. CDR3 in DNA: TGTGCCAGCAGTGAAGCTACGGGTTGGGTTAACTATGGCTACACCTTC. Its protein is CASSEATGWVNYGYTF.

The chain couples TRBV25-1 to TRBJ2-1; TRBD1 is a possible D gene (5 bases). CDR1 is MGHDK, CDR2 SYGVNS, per germline. Trimming removed 2 bases at V and 2 bases at J, with 7 bases between. This CDR3 is built from 14 residues. This CDR3 reads CASSEQTAYNEQFF. The CDR3 bases are TGTGCCAGCAGTGAACAGACAGCCTACAATGAGCAGTTCTTC. The entire variable domain, with the rest obtained from reference TRBV25-1 and TRBJ2-1, is as follows: EADIYQTPRYLVIGTGKKITLECSQTMGHDKMYWYQQDPGMELHLIHYSYGVNSTEKGDLSSESTVSRIRTEHFPLTLESARPSHTSQYLCASSEQTAYNEQFFGPGTRLTVL.

The chain joins TRBV7-9 to TRBJ2-1; D might be TRBD2 (7 bases). Per germline, CDR1 SEHNR and CDR2 FQNEAQ (reference sequence). Trimming took 0 bases from V and 3 from J, leaving 21 bases between them. The CDR3 is 19 amino acids. The CDR3 DNA reads TGTGCCAGCAGCTTAGCTGGGGGGGGCTCGGCTTCGGGCTACAATGAGCAGTTCTTC. Translated: CASSLAGGGSASGYNEQFF.

This sequence joins TRBV9 and TRBJ1-3, with D perhaps matching TRBD1 (6 bases). The CDR3 runs 14 residues. The V end was cut by 2 bases, the J end by 4 bases, with 10 bases between. Germline CDR1 is SGDLS and CDR2 is YYNGEE. The CDR3 sequence is CASSVDSLGNTIYF. CDR3 nucleotides: TGTGCCAGCAGCGTGGACAGCCTAGGAAACACCATATATTTT.

This clone was seen once. The CDR3 loop is CAWRGTGYSNQPQHF. Written as DNA, the CDR3 is TGTGCCTGGAGAGGGACAGGCTATAGCAATCAGCCCCAGCATTTT. V usage is TRBV30 and J usage is TRBJ1-5; 8 bases align to TRBD1. Germline CDR1 and CDR2: GTSNPN and SVGIG (reference sequence). V was pared by 3 bases and J by 0 bases, with 4 bases of the junction left unmatched. The CDR3 loop spans 15 amino acids.

The gene calls are TRBV7-9 and TRBJ1-1; D perhaps matches TRBD1 (6 bases). The V end was cut by 5 bases, the J end by 4 bases, with 17 bases between. Looked up from germline, CDR1 is SEHNR and CDR2 is FQNEAQ (reference sequence). This CDR3 is built from 15 residues. This CDR3 reads CASSTPNRVGTEAFF. CDR3 nucleotide sequence: TGTGCCAGCAGCACCCCGAACAGGGTTGGCACTGAAGCTTTCTTT.

The chain is built from TRBV6-5 and TRBJ1-2; a possible D gene is TRBD1 (5 bases). Looked up from germline, CDR1 is MNHEY and CDR2 is SVGAGI. V was cut by 5 bases and J by 8 bases, with 15 bases left in between. The CDR3 covers 13 residues. The CDR3 here is CASSRTTQRGYTF. Here the CDR3 DNA reads TGTGCCAGCAGTCGGACAACCCAAAGGGGCTACACCTTC.

The V gene is TRBV4-1, the J gene TRBJ2-7; TRBD2 is a possible D gene (6 bases). CDR1 MGHRA and CDR2 YSYEKL come from the germline V gene. Trimming left V 1 base short and J 1 base short, with 11 bases between. The CDR3 covers 15 residues. CDR3 in amino acids: CASSQVGGVSYEQYF. In DNA form, the CDR3 reads TGCGCCAGCAGCCAAGTCGGAGGGGTTTCCTACGAGCAGTACTTC.

The rearrangement joins TRBV5-1 to TRBJ2-7; D ambiguous. The CDR3 has 11 residues. Looked up from germline, CDR1 is SGHRS and CDR2 is YFSETQ. V shed 2 bases and J shed 7 bases, with 7 bases lying between them. The CDR3 bases are TGCGCCAGCAGCTTCTCCAGGGAGCAGTACTTC. Its translation: CASSFSREQYF.

The chain combines TRBV5-1 with TRBJ2-3; 10 bases are a match to TRBD1. From germline, CDR1 is SGHRS and CDR2 YFSETQ. The CDR3 sequence is 16 residues long. Trimming removed 4 bases from V and 1 base from J; junction bases left unmatched: 6. This chain's CDR3 is CASSVDRGKGTDTQYF. In nucleotides, the CDR3 is TGCGCCAGCAGCGTGGACAGGGGGAAAGGCACAGATACGCAGTATTTT.

The chain recombines TRBV19 with TRBJ2-3; maybe TRBD1 (5 bases). CDR3 length: 13 amino acids. Germline V lookup: CDR1 LNHDA, CDR2 SQIVND (reference sequence). The germline V and J ends were trimmed by 5 bases and 2 bases, with 8 bases remaining between them. The CDR3 protein is CASSAGITDTQYF. The CDR3 DNA is TGTGCCAGTAGTGCAGGGATCACAGATACGCAGTATTTT.

The chain employs TRBV7-9 and TRBJ2-1; a weak D match, TRBD2 (7 bases). The germline V gene encodes CDR1 SEHNR and CDR2 FQNEAQ (reference sequence). The CDR3 sequence is 15 residues long. Between the trimmed V and J ends, which lost 5 bases and 2 bases, there was a span of 13 bases. For the CDR3, the DNA is TGTGCCAGCAGCCGGGGGGCCGTACCCTACAATGAGCAGTTCTTC. Protein product: CASSRGAVPYNEQFF.

V and J are TRBV18 and TRBJ1-2; the match to TRBD1 covers 9 bases. There are 15 residues in the CDR3. Germline CDR1 KGHSH, CDR2 LQKENI. Losses at the gene ends were 3 bases for V and 8 bases for J; bases not matched to a gene: 10. The CDR3 sequence is CASSPTFGTGYGYTF. Here the CDR3 DNA reads TGTGCCAGCTCACCTACCTTTGGGACAGGGTACGGCTACACCTTC.

The chain recombines TRBV2 with TRBJ2-7; no firm D call. Trimming shortened V by 8 bases and J by 2 bases, and 4 bases separated the two germline ends. The germline gives CDR1 SNHLY, CDR2 FYNNEI. The CDR3 covers 10 residues. DNA for the CDR3: TGTGCCAGCTCAACCTACGAGCAGTACTTC. Encoded protein: CASSTYEQYF.

This rearrangement joins TRBV16 to TRBJ1-2; weak D call: TRBD1 (5 bases). CDR1 KGHSY and CDR2 FQNENV come from the germline V gene. The length of the CDR3 is 17 residues. V dropped 7 bases and J dropped 2 bases, with 23 bases sitting between them. CDR3 DNA sequence: TGTGCCAGCACCCTAACCCCCGGGGGAAATTCGAACTATGGCTACACCTTC. Its protein product is CASTLTPGGNSNYGYTF.

V gene TRBV15 combines with J gene TRBJ1-5, with 10 bases fitting TRBD1. V lost 3 bases to trimming and J lost 2 bases; unmatched junction nucleotides: 7. The CDR3 extends over 17 amino acids. The germline CDR1 and CDR2 sequences are LNHNV and YYDKDF (reference sequence). Here the CDR3 reads CATSRHTGTGGNQPQHF. The CDR3 nucleotides are TGTGCCACCAGCAGGCATACCGGGACAGGGGGCAATCAGCCCCAGCATTTT.

The chain links TRBV9 to TRBJ1-2, with 7 bases lining up with TRBD1. The CDR3 extends over 18 amino acids. With 0 bases clipped from V and 8 bases from J, the junction kept 19 bases outside the gene matches. Germline V gene lookup returns CDR1 SGDLS and CDR2 YYNGEE. The chain's CDR3 is CASSVATRVESTGRGYTF. The DNA of the CDR3 is TGTGCCAGCAGCGTAGCTACGAGGGTGGAGTCGACAGGGCGAGGCTACACCTTC.

V and J are TRBV14 and TRBJ1-6, with D perhaps matching TRBD1 (5 bases). The V end was cut by 1 base, the J end by 7 bases, with 8 bases between. CDR1 is SGHDN and CDR2 is FVKESK in the germline V gene. The CDR3 contains 14 residues. CDR3 bases: TGTGCCAGCAGCCAAGGGGGGGGGAATTCACCCCTCCACTTT. This encodes CASSQGGGNSPLHF.

The chain carries TRBV19 and TRBJ1-5; weak D call: TRBD1 (5 bases). Germline V gene sequence: CDR1 LNHDA, CDR2 SQIVND (reference sequence). The CDR3 covers 16 residues. Trimming removed 3 bases at V and 11 bases at J, with 23 bases between. The chain's CDR3 is CASSIPLGLKSRAQHF. The DNA of the CDR3 is TGTGCCAGTAGTATCCCGCTGGGACTCAAGTCAAGGGCCCAGCATTTT.